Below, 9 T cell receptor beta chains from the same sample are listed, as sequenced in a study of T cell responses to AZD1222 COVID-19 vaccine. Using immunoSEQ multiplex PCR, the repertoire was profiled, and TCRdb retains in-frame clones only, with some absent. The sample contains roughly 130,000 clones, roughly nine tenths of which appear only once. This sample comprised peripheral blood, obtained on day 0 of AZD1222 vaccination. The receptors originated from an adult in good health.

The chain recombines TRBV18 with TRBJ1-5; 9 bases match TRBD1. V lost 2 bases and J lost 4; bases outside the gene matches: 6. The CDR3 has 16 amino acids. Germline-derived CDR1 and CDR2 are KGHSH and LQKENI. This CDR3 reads CASSPYGGQGNQPQHF. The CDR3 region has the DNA TGTGCCAGCTCACCATATGGGGGACAGGGAAATCAGCCCCAGCATTTT.

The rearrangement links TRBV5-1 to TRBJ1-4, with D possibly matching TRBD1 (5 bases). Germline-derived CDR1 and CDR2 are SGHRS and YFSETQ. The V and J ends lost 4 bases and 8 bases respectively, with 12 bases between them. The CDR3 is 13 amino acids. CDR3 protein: CASSLGRLEKLFF. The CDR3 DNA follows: TGCGCCAGCAGCCTGGGACGCTTGGAAAAACTGTTTTTT.

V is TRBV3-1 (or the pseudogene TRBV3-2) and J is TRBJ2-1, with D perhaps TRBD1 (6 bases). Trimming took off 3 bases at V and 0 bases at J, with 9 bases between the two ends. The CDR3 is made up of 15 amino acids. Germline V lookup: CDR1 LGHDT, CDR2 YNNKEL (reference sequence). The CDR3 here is CASSHGQSSYNEQFF. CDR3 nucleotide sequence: TGTGCCAGCAGCCACGGACAGAGCTCCTACAATGAGCAGTTCTTC.

In DNA form, the CDR3 reads TGTGCCAGTAGTATAGATCTCGACAATCAGCCCCAGCATTTT. This gives the protein CASSIDLDNQPQHF. The chain has TRBV19 and TRBJ1-5; no clear D gene. Germline V CDR1 and CDR2: LNHDA, SQIVND (reference sequence). The length of the CDR3 is 14 residues. V was trimmed by 0 bases and J by 3 bases, leaving 6 bases between them.

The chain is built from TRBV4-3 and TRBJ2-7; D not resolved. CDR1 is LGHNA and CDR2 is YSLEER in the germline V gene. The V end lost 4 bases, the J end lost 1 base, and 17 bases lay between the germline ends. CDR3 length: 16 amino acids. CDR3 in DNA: TGCGCCAGCAGCCGCGATCGGCTGACGGAGTCCTACGAGCAGTACTTC. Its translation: CASSRDRLTESYEQYF.

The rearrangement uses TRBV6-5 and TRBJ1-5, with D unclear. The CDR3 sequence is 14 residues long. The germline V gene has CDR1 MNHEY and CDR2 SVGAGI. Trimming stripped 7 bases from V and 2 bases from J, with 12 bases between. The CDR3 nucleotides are TGTGCCAGCAAGACGGGCGCGGGCAATCAGCCCCAGCATTTT. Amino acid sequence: CASKTGAGNQPQHF.

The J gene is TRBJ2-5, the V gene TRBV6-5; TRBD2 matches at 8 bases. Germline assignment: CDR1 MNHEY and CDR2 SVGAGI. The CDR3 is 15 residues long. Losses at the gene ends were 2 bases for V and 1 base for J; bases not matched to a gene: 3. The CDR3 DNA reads TGTGCCAGCAGTTACCGACTAGCGAGCCAAGAGACCCAGTACTTC. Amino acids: CASSYRLASQETQYF.

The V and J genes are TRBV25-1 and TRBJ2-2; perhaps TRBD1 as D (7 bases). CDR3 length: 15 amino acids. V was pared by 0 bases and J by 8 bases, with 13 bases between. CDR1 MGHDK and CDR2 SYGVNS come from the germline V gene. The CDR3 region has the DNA TGTGCCAGCAGTGAATATATGGGGGGACAGGGGGAGCTGTTTTTT. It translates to CASSEYMGGQGELFF.

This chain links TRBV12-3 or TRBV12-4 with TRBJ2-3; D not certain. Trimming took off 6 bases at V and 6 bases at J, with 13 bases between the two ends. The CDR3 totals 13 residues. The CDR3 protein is CASSRNRWDTQYF. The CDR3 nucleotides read TGTGCCAGCAGCAGGAATCGTTGGGATACGCAGTATTTT.